The 26 T cell receptor beta chains below were found in one sample sequenced in a study of CD8 T cells in ankylosing spondylitis. TCRdb re-called the 5' RACE reads through MiXCR, storing one row per CDR3 protein. Of under 150,000 distinct CDR3 sequences listed, about an eighth are singletons. The sequencing input was blood, either unsorted or a sorted T cell fraction (not recorded which). The receptor source for this set is a female donor with ankylosing spondylitis or in good health (not recorded which).

This clonotype occurred many times. This sequence joins TRBV5-1 and TRBJ2-7; D might be TRBD1 (6 bases). The CDR3 has 16 residues. Trimming left V 4 bases short and J 7 bases short, with 24 bases between. The germline V gene encodes CDR1 SGHRS and CDR2 YFSETQ. CDR3 in amino acids: CASSHGGQKGSREQYF. The CDR3 DNA reads as TGCGCCAGCAGCCATGGTGGACAGAAGGGCTCTCGAGAGCAGTACTTC. The full variable domain, in which reference TRBV5-1 and TRBJ2-7 provide the parts outside the CDR3, is KAGVTQTPRYLIKTRGQQVTLSCSPISGHRSVSWYQQTPGQGLQFLFEYFSETQRNKGNFPGRFSGRQFSNSRSEMNVSTLELGDSALYLCASSHGGQKGSREQYFGPGTRLTVT.

As regards this clonotype: A single base separates this from a much larger clone, so it may be a read error. The chain couples TRBV29-1 to TRBJ2-3; D is perhaps TRBD1 (6 bases). V was trimmed by 6 bases and J by 3 bases, leaving 16 bases between them. The CDR3 loop spans 14 amino acids. Germline values: CDR1 SQVTM, CDR2 ANQGSEA. The CDR3 DNA reads as TGCAGCGTCATCCTTTCGACAGGAACAGATACGCAGTATTTT. Translation: CSVILSTGTDTQYF.

This sequence joins TRBV5-1 and TRBJ2-1; 7 nucleotides line up with TRBD2. In germline, CDR1 is SGHRS, CDR2 YFSETQ. After removal of 6 bases from V and 2 bases from J, the junction contained 5 bases not matched to a gene. This CDR3 comprises 14 residues. CDR3 sequence (DNA): TGCGCCAGCACCCTCGGGACTACCTACAATGAGCAGTTCTTC. It specifies CASTLGTTYNEQFF.

CDR3 in amino acids: CASSLGKSEFF. For the CDR3, the DNA is TGTGCCAGCAGTTTGGGGAAGTCGGAGTTCTTC. The genes are TRBV12-3 or TRBV12-4 and TRBJ2-1; D gene uncertain. The length of the CDR3 is 11 residues. The V end was cut by 3 bases, the J end by 14 bases, with 11 bases between.

In this sample, this clonotype turned up many times. The V and J genes are TRBV28 and TRBJ1-5, with 10 bases that match TRBD1. The ends lost 4 bases at V and 5 bases at J; junction bases unmatched: 8. There are 16 residues in the CDR3. Germline V gene data show CDR1 as MDHEN and CDR2 as SYDVKM. In DNA, the CDR3 is TGTGCCAGCAGTTCGTCCCGGGACAGGGGTCATCAGCCCCAGCATTTT. Translating gives CASSSSRDRGHQPQHF.

This clonotype was recorded at least ten times. The chain employs TRBV7-6 and TRBJ1-2, with D possibly being TRBD1 (5 bases). Looked up from germline, CDR1 is SGHVS and CDR2 is FNYEAQ. Trimming pared 4 bases from V and 1 base from J, leaving 10 bases between. The CDR3 consists of 14 residues. The CDR3 protein is CASSSGGGNYGYTF. CDR3 DNA: TGTGCCAGCAGCTCCGGGGGGGGTAACTATGGCTACACCTTC.

There are many counts of this clonotype. The chain recombines TRBV9 with TRBJ1-5; perhaps TRBD1 as D (6 bases). The CDR3 contains 15 residues. Germline assignment: CDR1 SGDLS and CDR2 YYNGEE. The V end lost 3 bases, the J end lost 0 bases, and 10 bases lay between the germline ends. CDR3 protein: CASSAGQNSNQPQHF. CDR3 in DNA: TGTGCCAGCAGCGCCGGACAGAATAGCAATCAGCCCCAGCATTTT.

This clonotype was observed many times. The gene calls are TRBV6-5 and TRBJ2-5, with 8 bases that match TRBD2. V shed 2 bases and J 1 base; nucleotides not matched to a gene: 6. Germline V lookup: CDR1 MNHEY, CDR2 SVGAGI. The CDR3 loop spans 16 amino acids. The CDR3 reads CASSYNSRGAQETQYF. DNA of the CDR3: TGTGCCAGCAGTTACAACTCGCGGGGGGCCCAAGAGACCCAGTACTTC.

This clonotype occurred many times. The chain carries TRBV10-3 and TRBJ2-5; possibly TRBD2 for D (5 bases). CDR1 and CDR2 from the germline V gene are ENHRY and SYGVKD. The CDR3 length is 12 residues. The V and J ends lost 0 bases and 9 bases respectively, with 8 bases between them. The CDR3 sequence: CAISESIGAQYF. The CDR3 DNA reads as TGTGCCATCAGTGAGTCCATCGGGGCCCAGTACTTC.

A few counts support this clonotype. V usage is TRBV12-3 or TRBV12-4 and J usage is TRBJ2-2; 12 bases fit TRBD2. V was clipped by 11 bases and J by 2 bases; unmatched bases: 15. The CDR3 spans 18 residues. CDR3 sequence reads: CAFTFSGLAGSNTGELFF. Here the CDR3 DNA reads TGTGCCTTCACCTTTTCGGGACTAGCGGGTAGTAACACCGGGGAGCTGTTTTTT.

This clonotype was seen many times. V gene TRBV3-1 combines with J gene TRBJ1-1; perhaps TRBD1 as D (5 bases). The germline V gene encodes CDR1 LGHDT and CDR2 YNNKEL (reference sequence). The CDR3 is 14 residues long. The V end was cut by 0 bases, the J end by 5 bases, with 10 bases between. The CDR3 reads CASSQDGGTTEAFF. The DNA of the CDR3 is TGTGCCAGCAGCCAAGATGGGGGGACGACTGAAGCTTTCTTT.

This clonotype has more than one count but fewer than ten. V gene TRBV20-1 combines with J gene TRBJ2-1, with TRBD2 identical over 10 bases. This CDR3 region has 13 residues. The germline gives CDR1 DFQATT, CDR2 SNEGSKA (reference sequence). V lost 5 bases to trimming and J lost 4 bases; unmatched junction nucleotides: 2. The CDR3 coding sequence is TGCAGTGCTCTGACTAGCGGGTACAATGAGCAGTTCTTC. Residues: CSALTSGYNEQFF.

There are many counts of this clonotype. The CDR3: CASSLEGGEKLFF. The DNA of the CDR3 is TGTGCCAGCAGTTTAGAGGGAGGCGAAAAACTGTTTTTT. The chain joins TRBV27 to TRBJ1-4; no reliable D call. This CDR3 contains 13 residues. Trimming shortened V by 2 bases and J by 8 bases, and 9 bases separated the two germline ends. The V gene's germline CDR1 is MNHEY and CDR2 SMNVEV (reference sequence).

The rearrangement joins TRBV11-1 to TRBJ2-1; 8 bases align to TRBD2. The CDR3 totals 17 residues. Germline V gene lookup returns CDR1 SGHAT and CDR2 FQDESV (reference sequence). After removal of 4 bases from V and 3 bases from J, the junction contained 11 bases not matched to a gene. CDR3 sequence (DNA): TGTGCCAGCAGCTGGTGGTCTTTGGCGGGAGGCTACAATGAGCAGTTCTTC. This codes for CASSWWSLAGGYNEQFF.

This clonotype appeared many times. This sequence joins TRBV7-8 and TRBJ2-2; no definite D call. Trimming shortened V by 3 bases and J by 2 bases, and 10 bases separated the two germline ends. The germline V gene encodes CDR1 SGHVS and CDR2 FQNEAQ. This CDR3 is built from 15 residues. The CDR3 region is CASSFLATNTGELFF. The CDR3 coding sequence is TGTGCCAGCAGCTTTCTGGCGACCAACACCGGGGAGCTGTTTTTT.

This clonotype showed up many times. V is TRBV20-1 and J is TRBJ2-7; 7 nucleotides agree with TRBD2. This CDR3 region has 15 residues. Germline values: CDR1 DFQATT, CDR2 SNEGSKA (reference sequence). V dropped 0 bases and J dropped 6; count of bases not matched to a gene: 11. The CDR3 DNA is TGCAGTGCTAGAGATTCCCAATGGGGGGGTTTCGAGCAGTACTTC. This codes for CSARDSQWGGFEQYF.

This clonotype has a count of ten or more. The chain joins TRBV6-5 to TRBJ2-1; D is undetermined. In germline, CDR1 is MNHEY, CDR2 SVGAGI. Trimming removed 4 bases at V and 9 bases at J, with 10 bases between. The CDR3 contains 12 residues. CDR3 residues: CASSSLWGEQFF. CDR3 coding DNA: TGTGCCAGCAGTTCCCTCTGGGGTGAGCAGTTCTTC.

This clonotype was observed at least ten times. The chain is built from TRBV7-6 and TRBJ1-1, with D unresolved. Germline CDR1 and CDR2: SGHVS and FNYEAQ. The CDR3 sequence is 15 residues long. Trimming left V 5 bases short and J 1 base short, with 14 bases between. CDR3 residues: CASSPSYLRNTEAFF. CDR3 coding DNA: TGTGCCAGCAGCCCGAGCTATTTAAGGAACACTGAAGCTTTCTTT.

This clonotype was seen ten or more times. This chain links TRBV5-1 with TRBJ1-4; D gene uncertain. Trimming removed 4 bases from V and 2 bases from J, with 12 bases in between. This CDR3 has 15 amino acids. Germline CDR1 SGHRS, CDR2 YFSETQ. This chain's CDR3 is CASSTGGSTNEKLFF. The CDR3 DNA is TGCGCCAGCAGCACCGGAGGGTCGACTAATGAAAAACTGTTTTTT. Full variable domain (remainder filled in from reference TRBV5-1 and TRBJ1-4): KAGVTQTPRYLIKTRGQQVTLSCSPISGHRSVSWYQQTPGQGLQFLFEYFSETQRNKGNFPGRFSGRQFSNSRSEMNVSTLELGDSALYLCASSTGGSTNEKLFFGSGTQLSVL.

This clonotype was recorded many times. This chain joins TRBV4-2 and TRBJ2-1; TRBD2 matches 9 bases. Germline CDR1 and CDR2: LGHNA and YNFKEQ. The CDR3 runs 18 residues. With V trimmed by 4 bases and J by 0 bases, 10 bases remained unmatched. The chain's CDR3 is CASSPNEVSGSSYNEQFF. The CDR3 region has the DNA TGTGCCAGCAGCCCCAACGAGGTTAGCGGGAGCTCCTACAATGAGCAGTTCTTC.

This clonotype has ten or more counts. The V gene is TRBV5-1, the J gene TRBJ1-2, with D perhaps matching TRBD1 (6 bases). V lost 0 bases and J lost 3, with 6 bases in between. CDR1 and CDR2 from the germline V gene are SGHRS and YFSETQ. The CDR3 has 13 residues. CDR3 bases: TGCGCCAGCAGCTTGGAGGGGGACTATGGCTACACCTTC. Its translation is CASSLEGDYGYTF.

This clonotype was found many times. The chain recombines TRBV20-1 with TRBJ2-3; the D gene is possibly TRBD2 (6 bases). Trimming left V 0 bases short and J 0 bases short, with 10 bases between. The CDR3 runs to 15 residues. In germline, CDR1 is DFQATT, CDR2 SNEGSKA (reference sequence). CDR3 in amino acids: CSARDGAGSTDTQYF. The CDR3, as DNA: TGCAGTGCTAGAGATGGTGCGGGGAGCACAGATACGCAGTATTTT.

This sequence joins TRBV12-3 or TRBV12-4 and TRBJ2-1; TRBD1 is a possible D gene (5 bases). The CDR3 has 13 amino acids. Deletions cut 4 bases from V and 4 bases from J, with 8 bases between. The CDR3 DNA follows: TGTGCCAGCAGTTCCGACAGTTACAATGAGCAGTTCTTC. As protein: CASSSDSYNEQFF.

Many counts were recorded for this clonotype. The chain couples TRBV7-9 to TRBJ1-1; 7 bases line up with TRBD1. The J segment lost 1 base and the V segment lost 5 bases, leaving 10 bases of the junction unmatched. Germline CDR1 reads SEHNR; CDR2 reads FQNEAQ (reference sequence). The CDR3 is made up of 16 amino acids. CDR3 sequence reads: CASSPGGTVRNTEAFF. In nucleotides, the CDR3 is TGTGCCAGCAGCCCGGGGGGGACAGTGAGGAACACTGAAGCTTTCTTT.

This clonotype was detected a few times. This sequence joins TRBV6-5 and TRBJ2-1; a possible D gene is TRBD1 (5 bases). Germline values: CDR1 MNHEY, CDR2 SVGAGI. V was clipped by 0 bases and J by 4 bases, with 10 bases between them. The CDR3 contains 15 residues. This CDR3 reads CASSYSGQGYNEQFF. The CDR3 coding sequence is TGTGCCAGCAGTTACTCGGGGCAGGGATACAATGAGCAGTTCTTC.

The chain combines TRBV20-1 with TRBJ1-5, with D maybe TRBD1 (5 bases). Trimming cost V 0 bases and J 7 bases, with 10 bases left between them. Germline V gives CDR1 DFQATT, CDR2 SNEGSKA (reference sequence). The CDR3 contains 13 residues. The CDR3 is CSARESGKQPQHF. CDR3 bases: TGCAGTGCTAGAGAATCAGGGAAACAGCCCCAGCATTTT.